The clone carrying this T cell receptor beta chain was picked up many times. What it recognizes is unknown. The data derive from a study of Graves' ophthalmopathy and Graves' hyperthyroidism. Study results and caveats: Prediction of ophthalmopathy progression reached about 71% sensitivity and nearly 75% specificity.

Hyperthyroidism cases were recent diagnoses of under 2 months' duration in people aged 18 to 65. The TCR beta CDR3 regions underwent amplification from RNA transcripts. Following a first-round RT-PCR that used HTBI primers, a second-round multiplex PCR was carried out. MiXCR, applied by TCRdb to the multiplex PCR reads, yields one record per CDR3 protein. The table records over a million distinct CDR3 sequences, 36% of them present only once. The CDR3 sequence is 12 residues long. Germline CDR1 DFQATT, CDR2 SNEGSKA (reference sequence). Trimming took 4 bases from V and 7 from J, leaving 10 bases between them.

The sample taken for sequencing was peripheral blood or thyroid tissue (not recorded which). The chain is built from TRBV20-1 and TRBJ2-2; perhaps TRBD2 as D (5 bases). This receptor was identified in an adult man with Graves' hyperthyroidism. DNA for the CDR3: TGCAGTGCTATTCGGGGTGTCGGGGAGCTGTTTTTT. Its translation is CSAIRGVGELFF.